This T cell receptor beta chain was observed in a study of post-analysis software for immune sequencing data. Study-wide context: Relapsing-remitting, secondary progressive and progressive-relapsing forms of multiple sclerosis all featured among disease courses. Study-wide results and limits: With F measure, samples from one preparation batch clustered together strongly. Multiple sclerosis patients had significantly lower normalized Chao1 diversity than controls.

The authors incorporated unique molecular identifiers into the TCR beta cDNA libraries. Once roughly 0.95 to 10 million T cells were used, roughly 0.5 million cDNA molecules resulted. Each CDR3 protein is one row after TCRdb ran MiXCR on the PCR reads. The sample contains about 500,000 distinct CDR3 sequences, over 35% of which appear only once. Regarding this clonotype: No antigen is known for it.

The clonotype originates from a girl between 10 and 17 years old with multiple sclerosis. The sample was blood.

The CDR3 region is CAISEPPPGEGGYTF. CDR3 nucleotides: TGTGCCATCAGTGAGCCTCCACCAGGGGAAGGTGGCTACACCTTC. The genes are TRBV10-3 and TRBJ1-2; weak D call: TRBD1 (6 bases). This CDR3 contains 15 residues. Trimming shortened V by 2 bases and J by 7 bases, and 17 bases separated the two germline ends. In germline, CDR1 is ENHRY, CDR2 SYGVKD.